The 9 T cell receptor beta chains below were found in one sample sequenced in a study of sequential checkpoint blockade in melanoma. The treatment denotes: randomized to nivolumab then ipilimumab (arm A) or the reverse (arm B). Sequencing was performed with immunoSEQ multiplex PCR; in TCRdb, only in-frame clones are kept and a portion is missing. The table records 25,000 to 35,000 clones, under 85% of them present only once. Specimen: CD8+ T cells sorted from blood (inferred from file names), collected from a patient given nivolumab and ipilimumab in sequence. Receptors originate from a human donor with melanoma.

This chain connects TRBV30 to TRBJ1-1, with D uncertain. The CDR3 is 14 amino acids. Trimming removed 5 bases at V and 2 bases at J, with 15 bases between. Per germline, CDR1 GTSNPN and CDR2 SVGIG (reference sequence). CDR3: CAWDLGVGNTEAFF. The CDR3, as DNA: TGTGCCTGGGATCTCGGAGTAGGAAACACTGAAGCTTTCTTT.

The V and J genes are TRBV4-2 and TRBJ2-1; the D gene is possibly TRBD2 (7 bases). The V and J ends lost 8 bases and 6 bases respectively, with 20 bases between them. The CDR3 has 15 residues. Per the germline V gene, CDR1 is LGHNA and CDR2 is YNFKEQ. The chain's CDR3 is CASGVGGGAVNEQFF. The CDR3 DNA reads TGTGCCAGCGGGGTGGGAGGGGGAGCCGTCAATGAGCAGTTCTTC.

The chain carries TRBV9 and TRBJ2-4; 14 bases align to TRBD2. Germline CDR1 SGDLS, CDR2 YYNGEE. The CDR3 runs 17 residues. Germline trimming cut 3 bases from V and 6 bases from J; bases unmatched to any gene: 8. DNA of the CDR3: TGTGCCAGCAGCGGATCGACTAGCGGGAGGGGATTAAACATTCAGTACTTC. Translating gives CASSGSTSGRGLNIQYF. The full variable domain, rest sourced from reference TRBV9 and TRBJ2-4, is DSGVTQTPKHLITATGQRVTLRCSPRSGDLSVYWYQQSLDQGLQFLIQYYNGEERAKGNILERFSAQQFPDLHSELNLSSLELGDSALYFCASSGSTSGRGLNIQYFGAGTRLSVL.

V and J are TRBV4-3 and TRBJ1-2, with D possibly being TRBD1 (6 bases). Germline assignment: CDR1 LGHNA and CDR2 YSLEER. Deletions cut 3 bases from V and 4 bases from J, with 12 bases between. CDR3 length: 14 residues. CDR3 in DNA: TGCGCCAGCAGCCAGGTACAGGGACCCTATGGCTACACCTTC. Translation: CASSQVQGPYGYTF.

This clone was detected a few times. J is TRBJ2-2 and V is TRBV6-1; 8 bases are shared with TRBD1. CDR3 length equals 13 residues. CDR1 MNHNS and CDR2 SASEGT come from the germline V gene. Germline trimming cut 7 bases from V and 6 bases from J; bases unmatched to any gene: 4. The CDR3 nucleotides read TGTGCCAGCAATCAGGGGGCGTCCGGGGAGCTGTTTTTT. Its translation is CASNQGASGELFF.

This chain uses TRBV7-9 with TRBJ2-1; TRBD2 aligns across 11 bases. The CDR3 runs 15 residues. Trimming removed 5 bases from V and 8 bases from J; junction bases left unmatched: 8. Germline V gene sequence: CDR1 SEHNR, CDR2 FQNEAQ (reference sequence). The CDR3 spells CASSKTSGAKHEQFF. The CDR3 DNA follows: TGTGCCAGCAGCAAGACTAGCGGGGCGAAGCATGAGCAGTTCTTC.

The V gene is TRBV9, the J gene TRBJ2-7, with a weak D call TRBD2 (6 bases). Germline V gene data show CDR1 as SGDLS and CDR2 as YYNGEE. This CDR3 comprises 15 residues. The V end was cut by 0 bases, the J end by 5 bases, with 15 bases between. This CDR3 reads CASSVEGGKTDEQYF. DNA for the CDR3: TGTGCCAGCAGCGTAGAGGGCGGGAAGACCGACGAGCAGTACTTC.

The chain couples TRBV21-1 to TRBJ2-5; TRBD2 reflects the table's D call only, with no check against the DNA. TRBV21-1 constitutes a pseudogene. The CDR3 is 17 residues long. This CDR3 is CASSKGRTSGNGETQYF. The CDR3 nucleotides are TGTGCCAGCAGCAAGGGTAGGACTAGCGGGAATGGAGAGACCCAGTACTTC.

This clone was seen only once. V usage is TRBV6-1 and J usage is TRBJ2-3; 7 nucleotides match TRBD2. Trimming took 10 bases from V and 0 from J; bases not matched to a gene: 10. In germline, CDR1 is MNHNS, CDR2 SASEGT. This CDR3 spans 15 amino acids. CDR3 amino acids: CATPAGVSSTDTQYF. In nucleotides, the CDR3 is TGTGCCACCCCCGCGGGGGTCTCTAGCACAGATACGCAGTATTTT.